The sequence of this T cell receptor beta chain was determined in a study of regulatory T cells in long-lasting Graves disease. Study in general: Newly diagnosed Graves' patients took antithyroid drugs under 3 months.

CDR1 and CDR2 from the germline V gene are DFQATT and SNEGSKA (reference sequence). The CDR3 extends over 14 amino acids. After removal of 0 bases from V and 3 bases from J, the junction contained 2 bases not matched to a gene. Both iRepertoire HTBI primers and Arm-PCR of CDR3 regions were used to build the TCR beta libraries. Using its own MiXCR run on the multiplex PCR reads, TCRdb lists one record per CDR3 protein. In the table there are around 250,000 distinct CDR3 sequences, roughly a fifth of which are singletons. Time point reported: newly diagnosed GD, antithyroid drugs for less than 3 months. Construction of the TCR library relied on RNA isolated from PBMCs. This clonotype has just a few counts.

The rearrangement links TRBV20-1 to TRBJ2-1; 7 bases align to TRBD2. This receptor was obtained from a female donor with Graves disease. This specimen consisted of peripheral blood mononuclear cells (PBMCs), obtained at new diagnosis, from a patient treated with antithyroid drugs. The CDR3 coding sequence is TGCAGTGCTAGAGACCCTAGCGGCTACAATGAGCAGTTCTTC. Translation: CSARDPSGYNEQFF.